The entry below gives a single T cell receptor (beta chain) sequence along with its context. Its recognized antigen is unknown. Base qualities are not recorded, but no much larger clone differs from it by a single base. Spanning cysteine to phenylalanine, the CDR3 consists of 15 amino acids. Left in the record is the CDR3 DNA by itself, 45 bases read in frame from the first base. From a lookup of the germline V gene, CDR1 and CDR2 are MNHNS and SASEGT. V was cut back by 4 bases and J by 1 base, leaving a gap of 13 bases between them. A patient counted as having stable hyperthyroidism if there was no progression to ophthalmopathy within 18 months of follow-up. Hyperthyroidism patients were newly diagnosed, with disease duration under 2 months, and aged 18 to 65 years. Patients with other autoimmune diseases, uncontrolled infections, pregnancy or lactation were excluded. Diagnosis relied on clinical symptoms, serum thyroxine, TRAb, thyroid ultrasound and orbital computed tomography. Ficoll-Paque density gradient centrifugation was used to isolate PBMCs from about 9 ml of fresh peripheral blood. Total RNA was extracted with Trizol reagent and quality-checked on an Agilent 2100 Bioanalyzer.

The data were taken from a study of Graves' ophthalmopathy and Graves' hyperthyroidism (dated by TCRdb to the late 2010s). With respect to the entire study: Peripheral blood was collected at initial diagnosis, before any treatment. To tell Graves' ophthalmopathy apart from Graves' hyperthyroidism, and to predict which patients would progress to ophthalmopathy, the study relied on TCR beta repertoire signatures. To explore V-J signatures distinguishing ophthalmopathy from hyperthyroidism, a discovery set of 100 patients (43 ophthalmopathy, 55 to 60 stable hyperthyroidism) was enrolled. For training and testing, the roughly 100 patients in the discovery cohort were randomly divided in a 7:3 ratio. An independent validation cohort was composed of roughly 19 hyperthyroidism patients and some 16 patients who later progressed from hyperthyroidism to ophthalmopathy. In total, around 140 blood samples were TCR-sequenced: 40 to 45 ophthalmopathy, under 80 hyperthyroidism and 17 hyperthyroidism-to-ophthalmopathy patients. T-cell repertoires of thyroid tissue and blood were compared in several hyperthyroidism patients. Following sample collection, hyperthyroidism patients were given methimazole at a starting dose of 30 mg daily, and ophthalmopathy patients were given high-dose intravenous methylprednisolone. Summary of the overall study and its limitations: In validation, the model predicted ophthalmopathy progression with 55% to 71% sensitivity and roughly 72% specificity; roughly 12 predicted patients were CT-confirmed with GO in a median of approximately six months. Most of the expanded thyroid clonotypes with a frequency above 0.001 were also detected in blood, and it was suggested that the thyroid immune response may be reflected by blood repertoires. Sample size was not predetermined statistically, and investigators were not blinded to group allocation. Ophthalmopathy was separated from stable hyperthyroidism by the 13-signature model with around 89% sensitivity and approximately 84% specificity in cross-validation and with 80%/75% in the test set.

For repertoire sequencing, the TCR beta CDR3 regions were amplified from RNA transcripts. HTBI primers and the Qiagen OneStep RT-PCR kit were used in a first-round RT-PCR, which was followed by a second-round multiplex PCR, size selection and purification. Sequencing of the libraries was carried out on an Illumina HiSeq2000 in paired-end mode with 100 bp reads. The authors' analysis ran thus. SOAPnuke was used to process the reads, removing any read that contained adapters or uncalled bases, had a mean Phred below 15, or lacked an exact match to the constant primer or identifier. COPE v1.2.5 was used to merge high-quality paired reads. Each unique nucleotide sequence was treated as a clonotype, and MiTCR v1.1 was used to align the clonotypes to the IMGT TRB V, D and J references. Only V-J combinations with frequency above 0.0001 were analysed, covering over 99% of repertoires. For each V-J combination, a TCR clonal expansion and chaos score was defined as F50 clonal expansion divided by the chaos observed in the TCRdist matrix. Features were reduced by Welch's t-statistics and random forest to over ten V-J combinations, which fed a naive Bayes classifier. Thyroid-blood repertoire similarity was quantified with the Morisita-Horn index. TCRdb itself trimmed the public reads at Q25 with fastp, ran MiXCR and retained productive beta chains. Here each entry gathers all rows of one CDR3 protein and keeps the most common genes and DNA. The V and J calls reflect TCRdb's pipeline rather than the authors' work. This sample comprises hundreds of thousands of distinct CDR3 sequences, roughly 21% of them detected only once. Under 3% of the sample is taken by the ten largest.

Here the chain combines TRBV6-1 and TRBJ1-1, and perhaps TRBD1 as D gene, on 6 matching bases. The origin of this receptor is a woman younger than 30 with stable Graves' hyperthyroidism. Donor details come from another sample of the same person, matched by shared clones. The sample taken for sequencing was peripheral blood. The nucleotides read TGTGCCAGCAGTGGGGGACACAAGCCGAACACTGAAGCTTTCTTT. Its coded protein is CASSGGHKPNTEAFF.